The clone carrying this T cell receptor beta chain was recorded a few times. The CDR3 is 15 residues long. The V end was cut by 2 bases, the J end by 6 bases, with 13 bases between. Germline V gives CDR1 MNHEY, CDR2 SVGAGI. The whole isolated RNA underwent reverse transcription, so sequencing captured expressed TCRB transcripts. Only in-frame clones appear in the TCRdb table, and some are missing; sequencing was by immunoSEQ multiplex PCR. Of around 350,000 clones in the sample, over 9.5% were seen once. The source of the sample is a study of beta chain features in type 1 diabetes. V is TRBV6-5 and J is TRBJ1-4; a weak D match, TRBD1 (5 bases). The receptor comes from a man in his late teens or twenties in good health. The sequenced sample was naive CD4+ T cells from blood. The DNA of the CDR3 is TGTGCCAGCAGTTACGGGGCCGGGAGGTATGAAAAACTGTTTTTT. It translates to CASSYGAGRYEKLFF.